Below, 5 T cell receptor beta chains from the same sample are listed, as sequenced in a study of immune characterization of retroperitoneal liposarcoma. TCRdb recomputed calls from the PCR reads with MiXCR, one row per CDR3 protein. This sample carries around 13,000 distinct CDR3 sequences, roughly 50% of them seen once, and the ten largest clones take roughly an eighth. Sequencing used tumor tissue. These receptors were collected from a female donor with retroperitoneal liposarcoma.

The chain uses TRBV6-6 and TRBJ2-6; D is uncertain. Germline CDR1 and CDR2: MNHNY and SVGAGI (reference sequence). The CDR3 extends over 16 amino acids. V gave up 0 bases and J gave up 0 bases, with 6 bases separating them. CDR3 region: CASSYSLNSGANVLTF. The CDR3 nucleotides read TGTGCCAGCAGTTACTCCCTCAACTCTGGGGCCAACGTCCTGACTTTC.

The J gene is TRBJ2-3, the V gene TRBV14; unclear D gene. The J call could be wrong; TRBJ2-1 is a better fit for the DNA end. The germline V gene encodes CDR1 SGHDN and CDR2 FVKESK. This CDR3 has 12 residues. The CDR3 nucleotides are TGTGCCAGCAGCCAACGGTATGGTGAGCAGTTCTTC. Amino acids: CASSQRYGEQFF.

V is TRBV6-1 and J is TRBJ2-1; 8 nucleotides align to TRBD1. In germline, CDR1 is MNHNS, CDR2 SASEGT. CDR3 length: 15 residues. After removal of 4 bases from V and 1 base from J, the junction contained 3 bases not matched to a gene. CDR3 nucleotide sequence: TGTGCCAGCAGTGTCACAGGGGGTTCCTACAATGAGCAGTTCTTC. This sequence encodes CASSVTGGSYNEQFF.

Note on this clonotype: No conserved phenylalanine or tryptophan is present at the end of the CDR3, so a read error is the likely explanation. The CDR3 coding sequence is TGTGCCAGCAGGGGTAGCGGGGAATCCTACGAGCAGTACTCC. Protein: CASRGSGESYEQYS. The chain has TRBV12-3 or TRBV12-4 and TRBJ2-7; 8 bases match TRBD2. The CDR3 sequence is 14 residues long. Trimming took 6 bases from V and 1 from J; bases not matched to a gene: 5.

Points on this clonotype: Likely a read error: the CDR3 ends without its conserved phenylalanine or tryptophan. The chain employs TRBV7-2 and TRBJ2-1, with 7 bases identical to TRBD2. Germline CDR1 is SGHTA and CDR2 is FQGNSA. The CDR3 length is 15 residues. The trim removed 5 bases at V and 6 bases at J, leaving 10 bases unmatched. CDR3 bases: TGTGCCAGCAGCAATCAGGAGGCTAGCGGCAATGAGCAGTTCTGC. This encodes CASSNQEASGNEQFC.